One and the same sample provided the 26 T cell receptor beta chains below, sequenced in a study of blood T cell repertoires in COVID-19. Using immunoSEQ multiplex PCR, the repertoire was profiled, and TCRdb retains in-frame clones only, with some absent. The table lists 110,000 or so clones, approximately 85% of them singletons. The specimen sequenced was peripheral blood. Every receptor here comes from a woman aged 60-70 years with COVID-19, enrolled during active disease.

This clone was seen once. This chain uses TRBV15 with TRBJ2-7, with D tentatively TRBD1 (5 bases). The V and J ends lost 5 bases and 3 bases respectively, with 17 bases between them. The germline V gene has CDR1 LNHNV and CDR2 YYDKDF (reference sequence). The CDR3 spans 15 residues. CDR3 in DNA: TGTGCCACCAGCGGACCAAGGGGTGGACGCTACGAGCAGTACTTC. Residues: CATSGPRGGRYEQYF.

This sequence joins TRBV6-5 and TRBJ1-1; D call uncertain. The CDR3 runs 14 residues. Germline assignment: CDR1 MNHEY and CDR2 SVGAGI. V lost 0 bases and J 6 bases, leaving 11 bases between the germline ends. DNA of the CDR3: TGTGCCAGCAGTTACTCTTTCCGGAGCTCTGAAGCTTTCTTT. As protein: CASSYSFRSSEAFF.

V and J are TRBV21-1 and TRBJ1-2; the table assigns TRBD1, which was not confirmed against the DNA. TRBV21-1 is recorded as a pseudogene. The CDR3 extends over 14 amino acids. Written as DNA, the CDR3 is TGTGCCAGCTCCCAGACAGAGGGACATAATGGCTACACCTTC. This sequence encodes CASSQTEGHNGYTF.

The chain couples TRBV9 to TRBJ1-2; possibly TRBD1 for D (5 bases). The V end lost 7 bases, the J end lost 4 bases, and 17 bases lay between the germline ends. Looked up from germline, CDR1 is SGDLS and CDR2 is YYNGEE. The CDR3 covers 14 residues. CDR3 sequence reads: CASGALKGAYGYTF. CDR3 in DNA: TGTGCCAGCGGGGCCCTAAAGGGCGCCTATGGCTACACCTTC.

J is TRBJ2-1 and V is TRBV9; D is possibly TRBD2 (6 bases). The CDR3 length is 18 residues. V lost 0 bases and J lost 2, with 18 bases in between. In germline, CDR1 is SGDLS, CDR2 YYNGEE. The CDR3 DNA reads as TGTGCCAGCAGCGTAGCCATCTTGGGGGGACTTGCCTACAATGAGCAGTTCTTC. It specifies CASSVAILGGLAYNEQFF.

This clone was detected once. This chain joins TRBV5-1 and TRBJ2-7, with TRBD2 matching 7 bases. Per germline, CDR1 SGHRS and CDR2 YFSETQ. The junction had 10 bases not matched to a gene; V was cut back by 0 bases and J by 4 bases. The CDR3 contains 16 residues. This CDR3 is CASSLAGGRRGYEQYF. CDR3 DNA sequence: TGCGCCAGCAGCTTGGCGGGTGGGCGGCGGGGGTACGAGCAGTACTTC. The whole variable domain, remainder taken from reference TRBV5-1 and TRBJ2-7, is KAGVTQTPRYLIKTRGQQVTLSCSPISGHRSVSWYQQTPGQGLQFLFEYFSETQRNKGNFPGRFSGRQFSNSRSEMNVSTLELGDSALYLCASSLAGGRRGYEQYFGPGTRLTVT.

The CDR3 DNA follows: TGTGCCAGCAGCTCTACAGGGTATGGCTACACCTTC. Its translation is CASSSTGYGYTF. The rearrangement uses TRBV6-6 and TRBJ1-2, with TRBD1 as a possible D gene (6 bases). V gave up 6 bases and J gave up 5 bases, with 10 bases separating them. Germline CDR1 and CDR2: MNHNY and SVGAGI (reference sequence). The length of the CDR3 is 12 residues.

The chain has TRBV10-3 and TRBJ1-3; 7 bases match TRBD1. The V gene end was trimmed by 6 bases and the J gene end by 4 bases; junction bases not matched to a gene: 6. The germline V gene has CDR1 ENHRY and CDR2 SYGVKD. This CDR3 is built from 14 residues. In nucleotides, the CDR3 is TGTGCCATCAGCTTCGACAGGGAAGGAAACACCATATATTTT. Translated: CAISFDREGNTIYF.

The rearrangement links TRBV2 to TRBJ2-3, with D perhaps TRBD2 (5 bases). The V and J ends lost 5 bases and 2 bases respectively, with 14 bases between them. This CDR3 region has 15 residues. Germline V CDR1 and CDR2: SNHLY, FYNNEI. This chain's CDR3 is CASSPNSVVTDTQYF. CDR3 DNA: TGTGCCAGCAGTCCCAATAGCGTCGTCACAGATACGCAGTATTTT.

The chain recombines TRBV7-8 with TRBJ1-6; 9 nucleotides align to TRBD1. V lost 5 bases, J lost 6 bases, and 5 bases stayed unmatched. Germline-derived CDR1 and CDR2 are SGHVS and FQNEAQ. The CDR3 length is 15 residues. The CDR3 coding sequence is TGTGCCAGCAGCCGGACAGGGGCAGGTAATTCACCCCTCCACTTT. As protein: CASSRTGAGNSPLHF.

This chain connects TRBV18 to TRBJ2-2; no reliable D call. Deletions cut 4 bases from V and 0 bases from J, with 6 bases between. Germline CDR1 reads KGHSH; CDR2 reads LQKENI. This CDR3 has 14 residues. CDR3 coding DNA: TGTGCCAGCTCACGAGAAACGAACACCGGGGAGCTGTTTTTT. It yields the protein CASSRETNTGELFF. Combining the CDR3 with reference TRBV18 and TRBJ2-2 gives the whole variable domain NAGVMQNPRHLVRRRGQEARLRCSPMKGHSHVYWYRQLPEEGLKFMVYLQKENIIDESGMPKERFSAEFPKEGPSILRIQQVVRGDSAAYFCASSRETNTGELFFGEGSRLTVL.

V usage is TRBV21-1 and J usage is TRBJ1-6; the tabulated D call, TRBD1, remains unverified against the DNA. TRBV21-1 represents a pseudogene. The CDR3 is made up of 14 amino acids. The CDR3 loop is CASSRDRENSPLHF. CDR3 sequence (DNA): TGTGCCAGCAGCCGGGACAGGGAAAATTCACCCCTCCACTTT.

The chain combines TRBV3-1 (or the pseudogene TRBV3-2) with TRBJ2-2, with 7 bases identical to TRBD1. The CDR3 length is 15 residues. CDR1 is LGHDT and CDR2 is YNNKEL in the germline V gene (reference sequence). The V segment lost 4 bases and the J segment 2 bases; nucleotides outside the gene matches: 4. CDR3 nucleotides: TGTGCCAGCAGCCCCACAGGGGTCAACACCGGGGAGCTGTTTTTT. Encoded protein: CASSPTGVNTGELFF.

The chain employs TRBV19 and TRBJ1-3, with a tentative D call TRBD1 (5 bases). Germline lookup yields CDR1 LNHDA and CDR2 SQIVND (reference sequence). The CDR3 runs to 15 residues. The V and J ends lost 5 bases and 4 bases respectively, with 15 bases between them. CDR3 protein: CASSSQRGSGNTIYF. CDR3 DNA: TGTGCCAGTAGTTCGCAAAGGGGTTCAGGAAACACCATATATTTT.

This chain connects TRBV7-6 to TRBJ1-1, with 8 bases fitting TRBD1. V was clipped by 1 base and J by 0 bases; unmatched bases: 1. CDR1 and CDR2 (germline): SGHVS, FNYEAQ. The CDR3 is 15 amino acids. The chain's CDR3 is CASSLGQGMNTEAFF. For the CDR3, the DNA is TGTGCCAGCAGCTTAGGACAGGGGATGAACACTGAAGCTTTCTTT.

V and J are TRBV19 and TRBJ1-1; D is possibly TRBD1 (5 bases). The CDR3 has 14 amino acids. V was trimmed by 1 base and J by 1 base, leaving 7 bases between them. The germline V gene has CDR1 LNHDA and CDR2 SQIVND (reference sequence). The CDR3 here is CASSIGQTNTEAFF. CDR3 nucleotide sequence: TGTGCCAGTAGTATAGGACAGACGAACACTGAAGCTTTCTTT.

The chain employs TRBV9 and TRBJ1-3, with D hard to call. V gave up 0 bases and J gave up 2 bases, with 9 bases separating them. This CDR3 is built from 15 residues. Germline V lookup: CDR1 SGDLS, CDR2 YYNGEE. CDR3 DNA: TGTGCCAGCAGCGTAGTAGATTACCCTGGAAACACCATATATTTT. Its translation is CASSVVDYPGNTIYF.

This clone was counted a single time. The chain couples TRBV6-5 to TRBJ2-5; tentatively, D is TRBD2 (6 bases). Germline CDR1 reads MNHEY; CDR2 reads SVGAGI. The germline V and J ends were trimmed by 2 bases and 1 base, with 11 bases remaining between them. CDR3 length: 15 amino acids. The CDR3 spells CASSYRGVPQETQYF. The CDR3 DNA is TGTGCCAGCAGTTACCGCGGGGTGCCCCAAGAGACCCAGTACTTC.

This chain joins TRBV29-1 and TRBJ1-1; TRBD1 matches at 8 bases. The CDR3 contains 15 residues. The V gene end was trimmed by 7 bases and the J gene end by 1 base; junction bases not matched to a gene: 11. The germline V gene has CDR1 SQVTM and CDR2 ANQGSEA. CDR3 in DNA: TGCAGCGCTCTTCAAGCCGGGACAGGGAACACTGAAGCTTTCTTT. Amino acid sequence: CSALQAGTGNTEAFF. The whole variable domain, filled in from reference TRBV29-1 and TRBJ1-1, reads SAVISQKPSRDICQRGTSLTIQCQVDSQVTMMFWYRQQPGQSLTLIATANQGSEATYESGFVIDKFPISRPNLTFSTLTVSNMSPEDSSIYLCSALQAGTGNTEAFFGQGTRLTVV.

This clone has a single count. The chain carries TRBV5-6 and TRBJ2-5; 10 nucleotides match TRBD1. Germline trimming cut 4 bases from V and 1 base from J; bases unmatched to any gene: 7. CDR1 and CDR2 from the germline V gene are SGHDT and YYEEEE. The CDR3 consists of 16 residues. The CDR3 spells CASSATGQGLQETQYF. CDR3 nucleotide sequence: TGTGCCAGCAGCGCCACGGGACAGGGGCTCCAAGAGACCCAGTACTTC. Complete variable domain (other parts from reference TRBV5-6 and TRBJ2-5): DAGVTQSPTHLIKTRGQQVTLRCSPKSGHDTVSWYQQALGQGPQFIFQYYEEEERQRGNFPDRFSGHQFPNYSSELNVNALLLGDSALYLCASSATGQGLQETQYFGPGTRLLVL.

This clone has a handful of counts. The CDR3 loop reads CASSSDPGTGGGYTF. In nucleotides, the CDR3 is TGCGCCAGCAGCTCCGATCCCGGGACAGGGGGTGGCTACACCTTC. The chain combines TRBV5-1 with TRBJ1-2; 11 positions agree with TRBD1. Trimming removed 3 bases from V and 7 bases from J; junction bases left unmatched: 8. From germline, CDR1 is SGHRS and CDR2 YFSETQ. This CDR3 is 15 amino acids long.

The chain joins TRBV7-8 to TRBJ1-1; D is ambiguous. This CDR3 comprises 14 residues. Per germline, CDR1 SGHVS and CDR2 FQNEAQ. Trimming removed 3 bases at V and 6 bases at J, with 14 bases between. The CDR3 DNA is TGTGCCAGCAGCTTCCGACGGGGTGAGTCTGAAGCTTTCTTT. It translates to CASSFRRGESEAFF.

J is TRBJ1-3 and V is TRBV5-1; D not resolved. CDR1 is SGHRS, CDR2 YFSETQ, per germline. The V and J ends lost 4 bases and 0 bases respectively, with 11 bases between them. CDR3 length equals 15 residues. The CDR3 is CASSVDFPSGNTIYF. CDR3 DNA sequence: TGCGCCAGCAGCGTGGACTTTCCCTCTGGAAACACCATATATTTT.

V usage is TRBV11-2 and J usage is TRBJ2-2; perhaps TRBD1 as D (5 bases). Germline CDR1 SGHAT, CDR2 FQNNGV. This CDR3 contains 15 residues. Trimming shortened V by 7 bases and J by 3 bases, and 15 bases separated the two germline ends. CDR3 DNA: TGTGCCAGCACTAGGGGTGCCTCCGACACCGGGGAGCTGTTTTTT. Protein: CASTRGASDTGELFF.

The chain joins TRBV5-5 to TRBJ2-2, with unresolved D. CDR3 size: 13 residues. Germline V gene sequence: CDR1 SGHKS, CDR2 YYEKEE (reference sequence). V was shortened by 0 bases and J by 4 bases, with 4 bases between the two germline ends. The CDR3 DNA is TGTGCCAGCAGCTTGGTCATCACCGGGGAGCTGTTTTTT. Its protein product is CASSLVITGELFF.

The chain joins TRBV15 to TRBJ2-1; D might be TRBD2 (7 bases). This CDR3 comprises 15 residues. Trimming stripped 1 base from V and 2 bases from J, with 9 bases between. Germline V gene data show CDR1 as LNHNV and CDR2 as YYDKDF (reference sequence). This CDR3 reads CATSRVRGPYNEQFF. CDR3 bases: TGTGCCACCAGCAGAGTGCGGGGGCCCTACAATGAGCAGTTCTTC.